This TCR beta chain is from a study of CD8+CD57+ T cells in acquired aplastic anemia. Details on this clonotype: Its target is unknown.

Patients who underwent sequencing had shown CD8+CD57+ cell expansion by flow cytometry. Genomic DNA was employed as the template in profiling TCR beta VDJ and CDR3. TCRdb recomputed calls from the reads with MiXCR, one row per CDR3 protein. The profile shows tens of thousands of distinct CDR3 sequences, about 70% of them singletons. Whole-study findings and limits: Patients and controls were found to share twenty-nine CD8+ CDR3 sequences.

The CDR3 spans 13 residues. V lost 2 bases and J 4 bases, leaving 8 bases between the germline ends. The source is a human donor with aplastic anemia. The specimen sequenced was sorted CD4+, CD8+, or CD8+CD57+ T cells (not recorded which) from PBMCs. The rearrangement joins TRBV12-3 or TRBV12-4 to TRBJ2-5; either TRBD1 or TRBD2 may fit D (5 bases each). The CDR3 coding sequence is TGTGCCAGCAGTTTATCCGGGACAGAGACCCAGTACTTC. Its protein product is CASSLSGTETQYF.